Here is one T cell receptor beta chain with its context. Looked up from germline, CDR1 is DFQATT and CDR2 is SNEGSKA (reference sequence). The CDR3 length is 16 residues. V lost 0 bases and J lost 0, with 13 bases in between. This entry is derived from a study of CD8 T cells in Susac syndrome. RNA totalling about 0.45 to 1 ug underwent reverse transcription with random hexamers. TCRdb passed the immunoSEQ multiplex PCR reads through MiXCR, listing each CDR3 protein once. The sample records 210,000 or so distinct CDR3 sequences, 85% to 95% being singletons. V usage is TRBV20-1 and J usage is TRBJ2-3; no clear D. Sample: CD4+ T cells from PBMCs. This TCR came from a human donor with Susac syndrome. CDR3 sequence: CSARDRTESSTDTQYF. DNA of the CDR3: TGCAGTGCTAGAGATCGTACGGAGTCTAGCACAGATACGCAGTATTTT.